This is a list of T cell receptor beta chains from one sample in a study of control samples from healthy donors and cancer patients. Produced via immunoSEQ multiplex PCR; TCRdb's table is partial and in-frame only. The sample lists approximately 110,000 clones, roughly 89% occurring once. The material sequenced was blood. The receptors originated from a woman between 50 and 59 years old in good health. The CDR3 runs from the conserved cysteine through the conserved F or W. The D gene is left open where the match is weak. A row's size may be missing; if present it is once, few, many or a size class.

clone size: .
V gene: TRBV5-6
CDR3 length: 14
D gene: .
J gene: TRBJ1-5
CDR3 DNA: TGTGCCAGCAGTTTTAGGAGGGAGATGCAGCCCCAGCATTTT
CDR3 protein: CASSFRREMQPQHF

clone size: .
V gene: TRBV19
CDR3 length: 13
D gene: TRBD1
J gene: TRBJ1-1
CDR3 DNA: TGTGCCAGTAGTAGACAGGGGTCCACTGAAGCTTTCTTT
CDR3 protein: CASSRQGSTEAFF

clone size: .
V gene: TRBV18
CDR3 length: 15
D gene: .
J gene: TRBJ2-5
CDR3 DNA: TGTGCCAGCTCACCGGGCAGTCTAACCCAAGAGACCCAGTACTTC
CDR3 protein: CASSPGSLTQETQYF

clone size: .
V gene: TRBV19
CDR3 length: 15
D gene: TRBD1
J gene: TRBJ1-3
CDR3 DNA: TGTGCCAGTAGTATAGGAGCAGGGGGCGACGACACCATATATTTT
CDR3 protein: CASSIGAGGDDTIYF

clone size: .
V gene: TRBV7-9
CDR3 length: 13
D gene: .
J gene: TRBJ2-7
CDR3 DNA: TGTGCCAGCAGCTTATTAGTCCGCTACGAGCAGTACTTC
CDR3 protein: CASSLLVRYEQYF

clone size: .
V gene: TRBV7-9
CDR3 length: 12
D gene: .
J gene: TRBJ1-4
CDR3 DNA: TGTGCCAGCAGCCGCGAGGGGCGGAAACTGTTTTTT
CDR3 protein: CASSREGRKLFF

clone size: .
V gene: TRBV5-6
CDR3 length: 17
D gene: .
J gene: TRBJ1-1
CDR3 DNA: TGTGCCAGCAGCTTAGGAAGGGAGCGGTCATTTAACACTGAAGCTTTCTTT
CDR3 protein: CASSLGRERSFNTEAFF

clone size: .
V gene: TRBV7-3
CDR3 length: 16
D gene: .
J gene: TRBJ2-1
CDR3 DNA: TGTGCCAGCAGCTTAATCGTAACGGCCCCCAGCAATGAGCAGTTCTTC
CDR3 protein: CASSLIVTAPSNEQFF

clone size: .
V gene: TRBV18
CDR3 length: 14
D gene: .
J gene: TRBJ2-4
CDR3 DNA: TGTGCCAGCTCACCGGGAATAGCCAAAAACATTCAGTACTTC
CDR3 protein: CASSPGIAKNIQYF

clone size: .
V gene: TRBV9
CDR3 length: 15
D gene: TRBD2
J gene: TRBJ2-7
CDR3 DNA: TGTGCCAGCAGCGAGAGTAGCGGGGGGCCCTACGAGCAGTACTTC
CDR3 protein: CASSESSGGPYEQYF

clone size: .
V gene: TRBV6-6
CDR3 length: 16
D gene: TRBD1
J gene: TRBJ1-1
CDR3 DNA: TGTGCCAGCAGTCGACCAACCGGACAGGGGAACACTGAAGCTTTCTTT
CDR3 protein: CASSRPTGQGNTEAFF

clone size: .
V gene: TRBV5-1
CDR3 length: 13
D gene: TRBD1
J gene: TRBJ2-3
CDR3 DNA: TGCGCCAGTGAGGGGGCAGGGCTGGATACGCAGTATTTT
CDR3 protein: CASEGAGLDTQYF

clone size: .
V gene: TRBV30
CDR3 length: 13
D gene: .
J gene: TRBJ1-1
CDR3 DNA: TGTGCCTGGAGATGGACCCGAGGGACTGAAGCTTTCTTT
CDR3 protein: CAWRWTRGTEAFF

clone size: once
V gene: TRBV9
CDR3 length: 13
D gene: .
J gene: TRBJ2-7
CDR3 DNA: TGTGCCAGCAGCCCTAGTCACTCCTACGAGCAGTACTTC
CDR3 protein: CASSPSHSYEQYF

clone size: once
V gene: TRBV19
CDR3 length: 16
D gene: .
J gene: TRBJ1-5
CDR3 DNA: TGTGCCAGTATTCGACAGGCCGGCAATAGCAATCAGCCCCAGCATTTT
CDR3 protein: CASIRQAGNSNQPQHF

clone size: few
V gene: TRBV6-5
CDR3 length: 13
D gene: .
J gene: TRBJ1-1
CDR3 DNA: TGTGCCAGCGACAGAATCCCGGACACTGAAGCTTTCTTT
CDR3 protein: CASDRIPDTEAFF

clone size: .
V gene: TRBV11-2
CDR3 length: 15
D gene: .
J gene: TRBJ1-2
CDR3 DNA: TGTGCCAGCAGCTTAGATCGGGCCAGGGTAGGAGGCTACACCTTC
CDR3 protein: CASSLDRARVGGYTF

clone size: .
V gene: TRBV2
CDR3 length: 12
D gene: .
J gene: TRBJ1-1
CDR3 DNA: TGTGCCAGCATGATCAGGGGAACTGAAGCTTTCTTT
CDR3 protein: CASMIRGTEAFF

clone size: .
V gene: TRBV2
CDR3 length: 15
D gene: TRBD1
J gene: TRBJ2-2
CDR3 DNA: TGTGCCAGCAGCCGACAGGGGGCGGGCACCGGGGAGCTGTTTTTT
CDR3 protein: CASSRQGAGTGELFF

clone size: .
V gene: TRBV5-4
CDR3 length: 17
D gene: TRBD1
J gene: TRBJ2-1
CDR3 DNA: TGTGCCAGCAGCTTGGATCCCCCAGGGGGCCTCTACAATGAGCAGTTCTTC
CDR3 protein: CASSLDPPGGLYNEQFF

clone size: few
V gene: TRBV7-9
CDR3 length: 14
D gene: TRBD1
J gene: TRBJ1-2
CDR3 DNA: TGTGCCAGCAGCACAGAAAGGACAGGCTATGGCTACACCTTC
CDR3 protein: CASSTERTGYGYTF

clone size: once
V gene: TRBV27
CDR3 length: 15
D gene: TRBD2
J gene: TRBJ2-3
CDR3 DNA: TGTGCCACCAAGGGTGGACTAGCGGGAGTCGATACGCAGTATTTT
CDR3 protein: CATKGGLAGVDTQYF

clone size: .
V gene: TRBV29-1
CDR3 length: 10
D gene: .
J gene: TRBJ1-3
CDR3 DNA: TGCAGCGTTGGGGGGGACACCATATATTTT
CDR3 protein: CSVGGDTIYF

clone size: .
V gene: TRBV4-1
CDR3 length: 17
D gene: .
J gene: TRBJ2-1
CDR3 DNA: TGCGCCAGCAGCCCCAATATTCAACCCACAAGGGTGGATGAGCAGTTCTTC
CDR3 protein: CASSPNIQPTRVDEQFF

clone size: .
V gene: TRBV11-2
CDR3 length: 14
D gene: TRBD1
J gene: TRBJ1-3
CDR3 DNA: TGTGCCAGCAGCTTCGACAGGGCTGGAAACACCATATATTTT
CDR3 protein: CASSFDRAGNTIYF

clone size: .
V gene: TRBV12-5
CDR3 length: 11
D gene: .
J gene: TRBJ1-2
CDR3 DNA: TGTGCTAGTGGAACCGCGTATGGCTACACCTTC
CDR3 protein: CASGTAYGYTF

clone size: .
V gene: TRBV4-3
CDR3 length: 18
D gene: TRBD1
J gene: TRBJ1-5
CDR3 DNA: TGCGCCAGCAGCCAAGATCGAGGGACAGGGGTTAGCAATCAGCCCCAGCATTTT
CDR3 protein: CASSQDRGTGVSNQPQHF

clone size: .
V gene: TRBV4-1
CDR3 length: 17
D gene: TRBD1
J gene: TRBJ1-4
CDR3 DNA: TGCGCCAGCAGCCAAGAGGGGCCGGGACAGGAATCTGAAAAACTGTTTTTT
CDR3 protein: CASSQEGPGQESEKLFF

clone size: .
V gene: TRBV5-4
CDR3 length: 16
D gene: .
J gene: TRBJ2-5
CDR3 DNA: TGTGCCAGCACCAAAGGGGGCGGGGGGTACGGAGAGACCCAGTACTTC
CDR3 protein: CASTKGGGGYGETQYF

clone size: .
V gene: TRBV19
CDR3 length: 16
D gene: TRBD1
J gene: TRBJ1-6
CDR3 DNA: TGTGCCAGTTCCCGCCGGGACAGGGGGAACGATTCACCCCTCCACTTT
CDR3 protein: CASSRRDRGNDSPLHF

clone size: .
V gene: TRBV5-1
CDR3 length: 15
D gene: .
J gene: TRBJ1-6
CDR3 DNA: TGCGCCAGCAGCTTAACCTGGGAGAGGAATTCACCCCTCCACTTT
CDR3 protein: CASSLTWERNSPLHF

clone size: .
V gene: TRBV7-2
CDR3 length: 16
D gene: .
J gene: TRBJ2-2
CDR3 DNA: TGTGCCAGCAGCTTATCAGGGCAGGGGAACACCGGGGAGCTGTTTTTT
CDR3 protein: CASSLSGQGNTGELFF

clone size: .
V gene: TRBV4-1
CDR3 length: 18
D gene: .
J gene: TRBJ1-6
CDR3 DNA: TGCGCCAGCAGCCAAGATTTTATTCGTACAGGGCACTATTCACCCCTCCACTTT
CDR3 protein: CASSQDFIRTGHYSPLHF

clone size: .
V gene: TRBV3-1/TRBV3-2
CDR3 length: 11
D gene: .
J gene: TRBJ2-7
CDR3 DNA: TGTGCCAGCAGCCAATTTTACGAGCAGTACTTC
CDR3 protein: CASSQFYEQYF

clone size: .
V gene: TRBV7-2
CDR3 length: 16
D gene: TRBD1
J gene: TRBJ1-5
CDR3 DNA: TGTGCCAGCAGCTCCTGGGGACAGGTCGGGAATCAGCCCCAGCATTTT
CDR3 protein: CASSSWGQVGNQPQHF

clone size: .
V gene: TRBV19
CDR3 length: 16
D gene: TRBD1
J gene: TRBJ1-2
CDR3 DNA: TGTGCCAGTAGTTCCGATCGACAGGGCCGATCCTATGGCTACACCTTC
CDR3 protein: CASSSDRQGRSYGYTF

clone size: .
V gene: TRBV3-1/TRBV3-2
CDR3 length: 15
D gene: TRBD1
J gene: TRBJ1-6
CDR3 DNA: TGTGCCAGCACCCAGGGGGGGAGGAATAATTCACCCCTCCACTTT
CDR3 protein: CASTQGGRNNSPLHF

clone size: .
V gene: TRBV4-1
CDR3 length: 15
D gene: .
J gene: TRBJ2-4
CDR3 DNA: TGCGCCAGCAGCCCCCAGGATGTAGCCAAAAACATTCAGTACTTC
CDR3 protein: CASSPQDVAKNIQYF

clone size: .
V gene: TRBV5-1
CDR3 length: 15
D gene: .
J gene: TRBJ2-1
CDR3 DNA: TGCGCCAGCAGCTTGGACGTGACTAGTACAATTGAGCAGTTCTTC
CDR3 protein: CASSLDVTSTIEQFF

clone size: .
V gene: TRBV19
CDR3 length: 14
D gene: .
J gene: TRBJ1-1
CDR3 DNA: TGTGCCAGTAGTATGAGAGGGTTGAACACTGAAGCTTTCTTT
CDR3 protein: CASSMRGLNTEAFF

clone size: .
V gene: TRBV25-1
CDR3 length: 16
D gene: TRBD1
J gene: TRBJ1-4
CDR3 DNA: TGTGCCAGCAGTGACCGGGACAGGGGGCCTAATGAAAAACTGTTTTTT
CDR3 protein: CASSDRDRGPNEKLFF

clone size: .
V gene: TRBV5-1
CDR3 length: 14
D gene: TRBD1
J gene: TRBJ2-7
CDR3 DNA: TGCGCCAGCACCGAGCCGGGACAGGGATACGAGCAGTACTTC
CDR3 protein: CASTEPGQGYEQYF

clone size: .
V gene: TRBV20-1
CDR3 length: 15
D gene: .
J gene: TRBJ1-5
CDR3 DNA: TGCAGTGCTAGTGCCCGGGGGAACAGCAATCAGCCCCAGCATTTT
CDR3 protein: CSASARGNSNQPQHF

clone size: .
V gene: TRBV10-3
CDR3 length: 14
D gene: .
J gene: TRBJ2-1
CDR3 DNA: TGTGCCATCAGTGAGTCCCTAACCCGGAGTGAGCAGTTCTTC
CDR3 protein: CAISESLTRSEQFF

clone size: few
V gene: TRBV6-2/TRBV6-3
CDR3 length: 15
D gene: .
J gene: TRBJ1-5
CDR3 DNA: TGTGCCAGCAGTTACTCGGGGGAGTTCAATCAGCCCCAGCATTTT
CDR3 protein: CASSYSGEFNQPQHF